This is a list of T cell receptor beta chains from one sample in a study of blood T cell repertoires in COVID-19. Sequencing used immunoSEQ multiplex PCR; TCRdb keeps in-frame clones, though not all of them. The data contain a few hundred thousand clones, approximately 90% of them singletons. Sequenced input: PBMCs or T cells enriched from blood (not recorded which). All receptors derive from a man younger than 30 who had recovered from COVID-19. Each CDR3 is given with its conserved first and last residue. The order of the fields is clone size, CDR3 length, D gene, J gene, V gene, CDR3 protein, CDR3 DNA. A D gene is named only where the DNA matches it firmly. Size tells how often a clone was seen (once, few, many) or the class of an expanded clone, and some rows leave it out.

- 13 TRBD2 TRBJ2-7 TRBV2 CASRGLALYEQYF TGTGCCAGCAGGGGACTAGCCCTATACGAGCAGTACTTC
- 16 TRBD2 TRBJ2-1 TRBV9 CASSVRLAGLYNEQFF TGTGCCAGCAGCGTACGACTAGCGGGGCTATACAATGAGCAGTTCTTC
- 12 - TRBJ2-7 TRBV7-9 CASSGDTYEQYF TGTGCCAGCAGCGGGGACACCTACGAGCAGTACTTC
few 16 - TRBJ2-2 TRBV19 CASSTQGTPNTGELFF TGTGCCAGTAGTACCCAGGGGACACCGAACACCGGGGAGCTGTTTTTT
- 17 TRBD1 TRBJ1-6 TRBV10-1 CASSTTGGRSYNSPLHF TGCGCCAGCAGTACTACAGGGGGTAGGTCCTATAATTCACCCCTCCACTTT
- 14 TRBD2 TRBJ2-1 TRBV10-3 CAANSGGAYNEQFF TGTGCCGCCAATAGCGGGGGGGCTTACAATGAGCAGTTCTTC
- 16 - TRBJ2-1 TRBV28 CASSSTQGGFYNEQFF TGTGCCAGCAGTTCGACACAGGGGGGGTTTTACAATGAGCAGTTCTTC
- 15 TRBD1 TRBJ1-6 TRBV7-6 CASSAAGTGGSPLHF TGTGCCAGCAGCGCTGCCGGGACAGGGGGATCTCCCCTCCACTTT
- 13 - TRBJ1-1 TRBV6-5 CASYGAVETEAFF TGTGCCAGCTATGGAGCAGTGGAAACTGAAGCTTTCTTT
- 13 TRBD1 TRBJ2-3 TRBV27 CATRGIGGNTQYF TGTGCCACCAGGGGGATAGGGGGAAATACGCAGTATTTT
- 14 TRBD1 TRBJ1-2 TRBV29-1 CSVDPRQGDYGYTF TGCAGCGTTGACCCTCGCCAGGGGGACTATGGCTACACCTTC
- 13 - TRBJ1-5 TRBV5-1 CASSLQSNQPQHF TGCGCCAGCAGCTTACAGAGCAATCAGCCCCAGCATTTT
- 13 - TRBJ1-3 TRBV5-8 CASSPGSGNTIYF TGTGCCAGCAGCCCAGGCTCTGGAAACACCATATATTTT
- 21 TRBD1 TRBJ1-5 TRBV3-1/TRBV3-2 CASSQVPFSKRRDSLSQPQHF TGTGCCAGCAGCCAAGTCCCCTTCAGTAAACGCCGGGACAGCCTATCTCAGCCCCAGCATTTT
- 16 TRBD1 TRBJ1-6 TRBV6-5 CASSYWTGRRNSPLHF TGTGCCAGCAGTTACTGGACAGGGCGAAGGAATTCACCCCTCCACTTT
- 15 - TRBJ2-3 TRBV14 CASSQRDSNTDTQYF TGTGCCAGCAGCCAACGGGACTCCAACACAGATACGCAGTATTTT
- 15 TRBD1 TRBJ1-6 TRBV19 CASRTTGSNNSPLHF TGTGCCAGTAGGACGACAGGGTCAAATAATTCACCCCTCCACTTT
- 15 TRBD1 TRBJ2-4 TRBV10-3 CATLPHGTDKNIQYF TGTGCCACCTTACCCCACGGGACAGACAAAAACATTCAGTACTTC
- 13 - TRBJ1-1 TRBV7-2 CASSLGVVAEAFF TGTGCCAGCAGCTTAGGAGTAGTGGCTGAAGCTTTCTTT
once 14 TRBD1 TRBJ1-1 TRBV3-1/TRBV3-2 CASSLSGGNTEAFF TGTGCCAGCAGCCTCTCAGGGGGGAACACTGAAGCTTTCTTT
- 13 TRBD2 TRBJ2-2 TRBV5-1 CASTLAGGRELFF TGCGCCAGCACCTTAGCGGGGGGCCGGGAGCTGTTTTTT
- 12 - TRBJ1-2 TRBV29-1 CSVEWGGYGYTF TGCAGCGTTGAGTGGGGCGGCTATGGCTACACCTTC
- 14 TRBD1 TRBJ1-5 TRBV30 CAWASTGGGQPQHF TGTGCCTGGGCATCCACAGGGGGTGGTCAGCCCCAGCATTTT
- 16 - TRBJ2-1 TRBV27 CASSLLANGGYNEQFF TGTGCCAGCAGCCTACTAGCAAACGGGGGCTACAATGAGCAGTTCTTC
- 16 TRBD1 TRBJ1-5 TRBV5-5 CASSADRAWSNQPQHF TGTGCCAGCAGCGCGGACAGGGCTTGGAGCAATCAGCCCCAGCATTTT